This T cell receptor (beta chain) comes out of a study of Graves' ophthalmopathy and Graves' hyperthyroidism. Study summary: Before any treatment was given, at initial diagnosis, peripheral blood was collected.

Note on this clonotype: One end of the junction does not line up with germline, which may come from a read error.

CDR1 and CDR2 from the germline V gene are SEHNR and FQNEAQ (reference sequence). The CDR3 runs 16 residues. The sequenced template was RNA, covering the TCR beta CDR3 region. Second-round multiplex PCR came after a first-round RT-PCR that employed HTBI primers. MiXCR, run by TCRdb on the multiplex PCR reads, gives a single entry per CDR3 protein. The data contain 400,000 or so distinct CDR3 sequences, approximately 17% of them seen just once; the ten biggest clones take up 2% to 3%. The chain employs TRBV7-9 and TRBJ2-4, with a tentative D call TRBD1 (6 bases). The sample consisted of peripheral blood. The receptor comes from an adult woman with stable Graves' hyperthyroidism. The CDR3 DNA is TGTGCCAGCAGCTTAGGGGACACCTCAGCCAAAAACATTAAGTACTTC. It encodes CASSLGDTSAKNIKYF.